These T cell receptor beta chains were read from a single sample in a study of blood T cell repertoires in COVID-19. Profiling relied on immunoSEQ multiplex PCR, and the TCRdb table lists in-frame clones only, not all of them. Of some 220,000 clones in the sample, 75% to 85% were seen once. Sequenced sample: peripheral blood. These receptors were collected from a human donor in a cohort sampled during active COVID-19. Both conserved end residues are part of each CDR3. The D gene is left open where the match is weak. Part of the rows lack a size; the others show once, few, many or a class for expanded clones.

14	TRBV5-4	TRBD1	-	TRBJ2-5	CASSWDRGQETQYF	TGTGCCAGCAGCTGGGACAGGGGACAAGAGACCCAGTACTTC
14	TRBV5-1	-	-	TRBJ2-3	CASSLNAGTDTQYF	TGCGCCAGCAGCTTAAACGCGGGGACAGATACGCAGTATTTT
14	TRBV19	-	-	TRBJ2-1	CASSILGGYNEQFF	TGTGCCAGTAGTATACTCGGCGGATACAATGAGCAGTTCTTC
14	TRBV7-9	-	-	TRBJ2-2	CASSLGQITGELFF	TGTGCCAGCAGCTTAGGACAGATCACCGGGGAGCTGTTTTTT
15	TRBV28	TRBD2	-	TRBJ2-1	CASSLRGLGNNEQFF	TGTGCCAGCAGTTTACGTGGACTAGGGAACAATGAGCAGTTCTTC
15	TRBV6-2/TRBV6-3	-	-	TRBJ1-2	CASSYSTLGQYGYTF	TGTGCCAGCAGTTACTCGACCCTCGGACAGTATGGCTACACCTTC
15	TRBV9	TRBD2	-	TRBJ2-5	CASSFAPGGEETQYF	TGTGCCAGCAGTTTCGCCCCGGGAGGGGAAGAGACCCAGTACTTC
15	TRBV6-6	TRBD2	-	TRBJ2-7	CASRSGTSASYEQYF	TGTGCCAGCAGATCCGGGACTAGCGCGTCCTACGAGCAGTACTTC
17	TRBV7-3	TRBD1	-	TRBJ2-3	CASSYKPDRGSADTQYF	TGTGCCAGCAGCTACAAACCGGACAGGGGGTCGGCAGATACGCAGTATTTT
15	TRBV7-6	TRBD2	-	TRBJ2-1	CASSPLAGGSNEQFF	TGTGCCAGCAGCCCTCTAGCGGGAGGGAGCAATGAGCAGTTCTTC
14	TRBV18	-	once	TRBJ1-5	CASSPGAGNQPQHF	TGTGCCAGCTCACCGGGGGCTGGCAATCAGCCCCAGCATTTT
17	TRBV5-1	-	-	TRBJ2-6	CASSGSTDHSGANVLTF	TGCGCCAGCAGCGGGTCGACAGACCACTCTGGGGCCAACGTCCTGACTTTC
15	TRBV6-1	TRBD1	few	TRBJ1-5	CASSEGTGMYQPQHF	TGTGCCAGCAGTGAGGGGACAGGGATGTATCAGCCCCAGCATTTT
18	TRBV5-1	-	-	TRBJ1-1	CASSLATGGTNMNTEAFF	TGCGCCAGCAGCTTGGCGACAGGAGGCACCAATATGAACACTGAAGCTTTCTTT
15	TRBV18	-	-	TRBJ1-1	CASSPVLLENTEAFF	TGTGCCAGCTCACCGGTCCTACTCGAGAACACTGAAGCTTTCTTT
14	TRBV2	TRBD2	few	TRBJ2-7	CARGLAGNSREQYF	TGTGCCAGAGGACTAGCGGGAAATTCACGGGAGCAGTACTTC
18	TRBV19	TRBD1	-	TRBJ2-5	CASSTPHSTGGAWETQYF	TGTGCCAGTAGTACCCCACACTCGACAGGGGGCGCGTGGGAGACCCAGTACTTC
11	TRBV20-1	-	-	TRBJ2-3	CSARVLDTQYF	TGCAGTGCTAGAGTCCTGGATACGCAGTATTTT
16	TRBV7-2	-	-	TRBJ1-1	CASSLFWQVKDTEAFF	TGTGCCAGCAGCTTATTTTGGCAGGTTAAGGACACTGAAGCTTTCTTT
15	TRBV7-9	TRBD1	-	TRBJ1-6	CASSFGQGSNSPLHF	TGTGCCAGCAGTTTCGGACAGGGAAGTAATTCACCCCTCCACTTT
19	TRBV5-4	-	-	TRBJ2-6	CASSLPGRRGSSGANVLTF	TGTGCCAGCTCTCTCCCTGGGCGGAGGGGCTCGTCTGGGGCCAACGTCCTGACTTTC
14	TRBV18	TRBD1	-	TRBJ2-3	CASRGQGQADTQYF	TGTGCCAGCCGGGGACAGGGGCAAGCGGATACGCAGTATTTT
15	TRBV11-2	TRBD1	-	TRBJ2-7	CASSLTGDSLYEQYF	TGTGCCAGCAGCTTGACAGGGGACTCCTTATACGAGCAGTACTTC
16	TRBV4-1	-	-	TRBJ1-1	CASSQGLGAGGSEAFF	TGCGCCAGCAGCCAAGGCTTGGGGGCGGGGGGGTCTGAAGCTTTCTTT
17	TRBV13	-	-	TRBJ2-4	CASSLRWSGGAENIQYF	TGTGCCAGCAGCCTCCGATGGAGTGGCGGAGCCGAAAACATTCAGTACTTC